Only one count was recorded for the clone carrying this TCR beta chain. The PCR used 60 V beta and 13 J beta primers. Sequencing was performed with immunoSEQ multiplex PCR; in TCRdb, only in-frame clones are kept and a portion is missing. Of roughly 38,000 clones in the sample, about 80% were seen once. This specimen belongs to a study of glioma-infiltrating T cells after dendritic cell vaccination. Selection required adequate fresh-frozen tumor tissue plus more than two years' survival data. Blood PBMC samples: pre-vaccination, two weeks post third vaccination, and at tumor progression. V was pared by 0 bases and J by 3 bases, with 6 bases between. The CDR3 has 13 amino acids. Germline CDR1 and CDR2: SGHTA and FQGNSA.

The material sequenced was blood, taken before dendritic cell vaccination. This rearrangement joins TRBV7-2 to TRBJ2-7, with D perhaps TRBD1 (5 bases). The sequence came from a human donor with glioblastoma. As DNA, the CDR3 is TGTGCCAGCAGCTTAGCCCAGGGCTACGAGCAGTACTTC. Protein product: CASSLAQGYEQYF. Combining the CDR3 with reference TRBV7-2 and TRBJ2-7 gives the whole variable domain GAGVSQSPSNKVTEKGKDVELRCDPISGHTALYWYRQSLGQGLEFLIYFQGNSAPDKSGLPSDRFSAERTGGSVSTLTIQRTQQEDSAVYLCASSLAQGYEQYFGPGTRLTVT.